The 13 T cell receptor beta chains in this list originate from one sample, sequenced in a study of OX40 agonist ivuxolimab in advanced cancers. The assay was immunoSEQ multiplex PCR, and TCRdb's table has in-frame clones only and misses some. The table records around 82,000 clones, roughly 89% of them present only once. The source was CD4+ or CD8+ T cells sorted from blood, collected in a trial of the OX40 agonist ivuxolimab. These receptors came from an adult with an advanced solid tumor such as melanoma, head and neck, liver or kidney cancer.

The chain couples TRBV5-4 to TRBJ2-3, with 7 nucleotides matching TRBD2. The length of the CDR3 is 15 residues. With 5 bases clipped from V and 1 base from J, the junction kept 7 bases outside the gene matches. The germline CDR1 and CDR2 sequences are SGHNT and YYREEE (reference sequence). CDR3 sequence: CASRASGIGTDTQYF. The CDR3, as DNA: TGTGCCAGCAGGGCCAGCGGGATTGGCACAGATACGCAGTATTTT.

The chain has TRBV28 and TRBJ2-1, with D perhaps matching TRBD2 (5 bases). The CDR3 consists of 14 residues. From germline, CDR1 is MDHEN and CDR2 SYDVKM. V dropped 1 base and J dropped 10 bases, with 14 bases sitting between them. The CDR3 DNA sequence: TGTGCCAGCAGTTTATTTCTGGGAAGCGGAGAGCAGTTCTTC. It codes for CASSLFLGSGEQFF.

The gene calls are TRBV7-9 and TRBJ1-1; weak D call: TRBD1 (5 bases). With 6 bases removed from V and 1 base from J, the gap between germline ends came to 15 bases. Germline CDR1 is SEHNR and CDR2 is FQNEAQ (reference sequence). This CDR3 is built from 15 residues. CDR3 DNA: TGTGCCAGCAGACCGGGACGGTCCAAGAACACTGAAGCTTTCTTT. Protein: CASRPGRSKNTEAFF.

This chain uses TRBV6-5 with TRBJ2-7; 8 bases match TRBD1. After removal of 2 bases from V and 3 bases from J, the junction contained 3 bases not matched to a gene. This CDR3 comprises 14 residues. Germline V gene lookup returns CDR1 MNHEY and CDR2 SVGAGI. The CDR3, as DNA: TGTGCCAGCAGTTACGCAGGGGGCAGCTACGAGCAGTACTTC. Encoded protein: CASSYAGGSYEQYF.

This chain's CDR3 is CASSPRQGVYEQYF. The CDR3 nucleotides read TGTGCCAGCTCACCACGACAGGGGGTGTACGAGCAGTACTTC. The chain uses TRBV18 and TRBJ2-7, with 9 bases lining up with TRBD1. The ends lost 1 base at V and 4 bases at J; junction bases unmatched: 2. Germline V gene sequence: CDR1 KGHSH, CDR2 LQKENI. The CDR3 consists of 14 residues.

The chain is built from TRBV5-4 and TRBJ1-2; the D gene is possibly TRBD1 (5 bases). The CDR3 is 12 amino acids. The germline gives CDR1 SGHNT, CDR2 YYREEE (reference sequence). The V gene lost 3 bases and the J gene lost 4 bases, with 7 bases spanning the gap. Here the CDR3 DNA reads TGTGCCAGCAGCTCAGACAGCTATGGCTACACCTTC. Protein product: CASSSDSYGYTF.

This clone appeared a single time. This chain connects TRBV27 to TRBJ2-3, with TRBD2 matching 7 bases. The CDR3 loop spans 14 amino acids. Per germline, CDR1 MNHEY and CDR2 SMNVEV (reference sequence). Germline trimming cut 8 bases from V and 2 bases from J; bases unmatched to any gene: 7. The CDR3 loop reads CASSFGRYTDTQYF. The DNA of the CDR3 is TGTGCCAGCTCCTTCGGGAGGTACACAGATACGCAGTATTTT.

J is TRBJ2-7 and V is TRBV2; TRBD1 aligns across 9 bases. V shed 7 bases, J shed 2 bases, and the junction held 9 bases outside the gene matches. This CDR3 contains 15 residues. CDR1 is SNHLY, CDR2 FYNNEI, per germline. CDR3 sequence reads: CASNNRGLSPYEQYF. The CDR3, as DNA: TGTGCCAGCAATAACAGGGGGCTAAGTCCCTACGAGCAGTACTTC.

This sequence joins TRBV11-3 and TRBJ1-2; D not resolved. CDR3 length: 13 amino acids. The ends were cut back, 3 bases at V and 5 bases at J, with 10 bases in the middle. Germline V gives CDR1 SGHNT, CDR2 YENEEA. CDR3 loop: CASSLGQTYGYTF. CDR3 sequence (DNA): TGTGCCAGCAGCTTGGGTCAGACTTATGGCTACACCTTC.

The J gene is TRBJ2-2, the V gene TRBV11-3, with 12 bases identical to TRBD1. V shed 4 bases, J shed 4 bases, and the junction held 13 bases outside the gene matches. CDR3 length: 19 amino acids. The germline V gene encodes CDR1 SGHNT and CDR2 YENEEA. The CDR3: CASSSDSGQGAPGTGELFF. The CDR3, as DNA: TGTGCCAGCAGCTCGGATTCGGGACAGGGGGCGCCGGGCACCGGGGAGCTGTTTTTT.

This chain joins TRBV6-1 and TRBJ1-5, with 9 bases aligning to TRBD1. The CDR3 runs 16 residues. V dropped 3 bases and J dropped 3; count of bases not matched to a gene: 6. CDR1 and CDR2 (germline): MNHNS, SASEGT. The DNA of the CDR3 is TGTGCCAGCAGTGACTACAGGGGGCTGTACAATCAGCCCCAGCATTTT. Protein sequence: CASSDYRGLYNQPQHF.

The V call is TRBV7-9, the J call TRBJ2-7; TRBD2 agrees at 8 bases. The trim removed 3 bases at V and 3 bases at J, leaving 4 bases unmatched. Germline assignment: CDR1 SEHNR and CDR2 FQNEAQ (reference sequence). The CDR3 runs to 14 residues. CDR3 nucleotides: TGTGCCAGCAGCTTCGCCGGGGGGGGCTACGAGCAGTACTTC. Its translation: CASSFAGGGYEQYF.

The CDR3 sequence is CASSEQGSRDEQYF. CDR3 DNA sequence: TGCGCCAGCAGTGAACAGGGTAGTCGGGACGAGCAGTACTTC. J is TRBJ2-7 and V is TRBV10-1; tentatively, D is TRBD1 (6 bases). The CDR3 totals 14 residues. Germline values: CDR1 WNHNN, CDR2 SYGVQD (reference sequence). Trimming left V 3 bases short and J 5 bases short, with 14 bases between.